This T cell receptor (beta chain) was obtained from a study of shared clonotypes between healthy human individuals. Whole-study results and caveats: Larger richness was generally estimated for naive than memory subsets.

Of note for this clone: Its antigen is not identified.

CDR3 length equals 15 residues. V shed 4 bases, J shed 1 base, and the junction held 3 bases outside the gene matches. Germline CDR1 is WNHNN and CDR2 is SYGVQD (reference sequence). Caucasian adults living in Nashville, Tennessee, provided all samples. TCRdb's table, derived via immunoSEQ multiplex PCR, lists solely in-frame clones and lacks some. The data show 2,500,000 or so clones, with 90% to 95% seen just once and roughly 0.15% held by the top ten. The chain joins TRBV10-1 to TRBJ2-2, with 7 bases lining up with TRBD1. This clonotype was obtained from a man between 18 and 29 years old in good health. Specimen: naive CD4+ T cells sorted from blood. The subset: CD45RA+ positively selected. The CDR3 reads CASSARTGNTGELFF. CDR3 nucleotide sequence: TGCGCCAGCAGTGCCCGGACAGGGAACACCGGGGAGCTGTTTTTT.